These 23 T cell receptor beta chains were all obtained from the same sample, sequenced in a study of blood T cell repertoires in COVID-19. Only in-frame clones appear in the TCRdb table, and some are missing; sequencing was by immunoSEQ multiplex PCR. Here the sample spans tens of thousands of clones, 75% to 95% being singletons. The sequenced sample was peripheral blood. The source is a woman aged 45 to 65 in a cohort sampled during active COVID-19.

The chain couples TRBV18 to TRBJ1-1, with D perhaps matching TRBD1 (6 bases). This CDR3 is built from 14 residues. From germline, CDR1 is KGHSH and CDR2 LQKENI. V dropped 2 bases and J dropped 5 bases, with 12 bases sitting between them. The DNA for the CDR3 is TGTGCCAGCTCACCAAAACAGGGATGGACTGAAGCTTTCTTT. Protein product: CASSPKQGWTEAFF. Full variable domain (missing parts from reference TRBV18 and TRBJ1-1): NAGVMQNPRHLVRRRGQEARLRCSPMKGHSHVYWYRQLPEEGLKFMVYLQKENIIDESGMPKERFSAEFPKEGPSILRIQQVVRGDSAAYFCASSPKQGWTEAFFGQGTRLTVV.

The rearrangement joins TRBV11-3 to TRBJ2-2; 12 bases agree with TRBD2. Germline V gene lookup returns CDR1 SGHNT and CDR2 YENEEA. This CDR3 contains 20 residues. V shed 3 bases and J 2 bases; nucleotides not matched to a gene: 13. CDR3 sequence: CASSFPGLWTSGDNTGELFF. Here the CDR3 DNA reads TGTGCCAGCAGCTTTCCCGGCCTTTGGACTAGCGGGGACAACACCGGGGAGCTGTTTTTT.

The chain employs TRBV4-2 and TRBJ1-3; D not resolved. This CDR3 has 16 residues. The germline V gene encodes CDR1 LGHNA and CDR2 YNFKEQ. Trimming pared 0 bases from V and 0 bases from J, leaving 9 bases between. CDR3 nucleotides: TGTGCCAGCAGCCAAGAAGACTGGCGCTCTGGAAACACCATATATTTT. This gives the protein CASSQEDWRSGNTIYF.

This clone was counted a single time. This chain joins TRBV24-1 and TRBJ2-7; TRBD1 matches at 8 bases. CDR3 length equals 15 residues. V shed 5 bases, J shed 2 bases, and the junction held 7 bases outside the gene matches. The V gene's germline CDR1 is KGHDR and CDR2 SFDVKD. The CDR3 reads CATSAAGTGTYEQYF. The CDR3 DNA reads as TGTGCCACCAGTGCGGCCGGGACAGGCACCTACGAGCAGTACTTC.

This sequence joins TRBV5-4 and TRBJ1-1, with D tentatively TRBD1 (6 bases). Trimming took 4 bases from V and 0 from J, leaving 16 bases between them. The length of the CDR3 is 16 residues. Germline V CDR1 and CDR2: SGHNT, YYREEE (reference sequence). Here the CDR3 reads CASSTGQSLMNTEAFF. The DNA of the CDR3 is TGTGCCAGCAGCACCGGACAGAGCTTAATGAACACTGAAGCTTTCTTT.

The chain joins TRBV19 to TRBJ1-5; 8 positions agree with TRBD1. V lost 2 bases and J lost 7; bases outside the gene matches: 4. The CDR3 spans 14 residues. Per germline, CDR1 LNHDA and CDR2 SQIVND (reference sequence). CDR3 loop: CASSILDREQPQHF. The CDR3 coding sequence is TGTGCCAGTAGTATATTGGACAGGGAACAGCCCCAGCATTTT.

V and J are TRBV5-1 and TRBJ2-1; D might be TRBD1 (6 bases). Germline CDR1 SGHRS, CDR2 YFSETQ. The CDR3 has 13 residues. Deletions cut 4 bases from V and 8 bases from J, with 13 bases between. The CDR3 DNA sequence: TGCGCCAGCAGCCGGGACACGAACGATGAGCAGTTCTTC. Translating gives CASSRDTNDEQFF. The whole variable domain, remainder taken from reference TRBV5-1 and TRBJ2-1, is KAGVTQTPRYLIKTRGQQVTLSCSPISGHRSVSWYQQTPGQGLQFLFEYFSETQRNKGNFPGRFSGRQFSNSRSEMNVSTLELGDSALYLCASSRDTNDEQFFGPGTRLTVL.

This clone was counted a single time. The chain has TRBV7-6 and TRBJ1-1, with 7 bases that match TRBD1. Germline V gene data show CDR1 as SGHVS and CDR2 as FNYEAQ. The CDR3 consists of 15 residues. Trimming took 5 bases from V and 5 from J; bases not matched to a gene: 11. The CDR3 protein is CASSKEGAGVTEAFF. Written as DNA, the CDR3 is TGTGCCAGCAGCAAGGAGGGGGCAGGGGTTACTGAAGCTTTCTTT.

V is TRBV7-8 and J is TRBJ2-1; weak D call: TRBD2 (6 bases). Trimming cost V 1 base and J 1 base, with 8 bases left between them. Germline CDR1 is SGHVS and CDR2 is FQNEAQ. This CDR3 spans 15 amino acids. The CDR3 bases are TGTGCCAGCAGCTTAGGACGGGGGTCCTACAATGAGCAGTTCTTC. Translating gives CASSLGRGSYNEQFF.

DNA for the CDR3: TGTGCCAGCTTACGTCCCGGACAGGGTAGCGCAGATACGCAGTATTTT. This codes for CASLRPGQGSADTQYF. V gene TRBV18 combines with J gene TRBJ2-3; 8 nucleotides line up with TRBD1. CDR1 KGHSH and CDR2 LQKENI come from the germline V gene. The J segment lost 4 bases and the V segment lost 7 bases, leaving 13 bases of the junction unmatched. The length of the CDR3 is 16 residues.

This clone was picked up one time. The J gene is TRBJ2-3, the V gene TRBV10-3, with 9 bases fitting TRBD1. Germline CDR1 ENHRY, CDR2 SYGVKD. V lost 6 bases and J lost 4; bases outside the gene matches: 17. This CDR3 has 18 amino acids. The CDR3, as DNA: TGTGCCATCAGCCCTGGACAGGGGACAAGGCGGGAGCCAGATACGCAGTATTTT. It encodes CAISPGQGTRREPDTQYF.

The chain recombines TRBV6-6 with TRBJ1-6, with 8 bases matching TRBD1. The V segment lost 5 bases and the J segment 8 bases; nucleotides outside the gene matches: 5. Germline CDR1 MNHNY, CDR2 SVGAGI (reference sequence). The CDR3 sequence is 14 residues long. CDR3 DNA: TGTGCCAGCAGTCGGACAGGGAGAGATTCACCCCTCCACTTT. Amino acids: CASSRTGRDSPLHF.

This clone was observed once. The CDR3 nucleotides read TGTGCCAGCAGCTCCGGGACAGGGTTGGCCACTGAAGCTTTCTTT. This sequence encodes CASSSGTGLATEAFF. V usage is TRBV2 and J usage is TRBJ1-1; 9 bases are shared with TRBD1. V shed 6 bases, J shed 4 bases, and the junction held 9 bases outside the gene matches. Per the germline V gene, CDR1 is SNHLY and CDR2 is FYNNEI. The CDR3 runs 15 residues. The complete variable domain, with remaining parts taken from reference TRBV2 and TRBJ1-1, reads EPEVTQTPSHQVTQMGQEVILRCVPISNHLYFYWYRQILGQKVEFLVSFYNNEISEKSEIFDDQFSVERPDGSNFTLKIRSTKLEDSAMYFCASSSGTGLATEAFFGQGTRLTVV.

The chain employs TRBV7-6 and TRBJ2-7; D might be TRBD2 (5 bases). V lost 5 bases, J lost 3 bases, and 8 bases lay in between. Germline V gives CDR1 SGHVS, CDR2 FNYEAQ. The CDR3 length is 12 residues. The CDR3, as DNA: TGTGCCAGCAGCCTCGGGGACTACGAGCAGTACTTC. Its translation is CASSLGDYEQYF.

The sample holds one count of this clone. The rearrangement links TRBV5-4 to TRBJ2-1; possible D gene TRBD1, 6 bases. There are 12 residues in the CDR3. With 4 bases removed from V and 9 bases from J, the gap between germline ends came to 11 bases. Germline V gives CDR1 SGHNT, CDR2 YYREEE (reference sequence). The CDR3 DNA follows: TGTGCCAGCAGCCGGACAGAGGTTGAGCAGTTCTTC. Its protein product is CASSRTEVEQFF.

Only one count was recorded for this clone. The chain employs TRBV5-1 and TRBJ2-3; 8 nucleotides agree with TRBD2. The CDR3 spans 15 residues. J was trimmed by 6 bases and V by 0 bases; bases with no gene match: 6. Germline lookup yields CDR1 SGHRS and CDR2 YFSETQ. CDR3 loop: CASSLASGRMDTQYF. CDR3 coding DNA: TGCGCCAGCAGCTTGGCCAGCGGGAGAATGGATACGCAGTATTTT.

This clone was seen just once. The V call is TRBV7-9, the J call TRBJ1-6; 10 bases are shared with TRBD1. The CDR3 contains 18 residues. V was clipped by 3 bases and J by 8 bases; unmatched bases: 13. CDR1 is SEHNR and CDR2 is FQNEAQ in the germline V gene (reference sequence). The CDR3 protein is CASSLRGQGTSNYSPLHF. The CDR3, as DNA: TGTGCCAGCAGCTTGCGGGGACAGGGGACATCTAATTATTCACCCCTCCACTTT.

This chain connects TRBV19 to TRBJ2-4; the match to TRBD1 covers 8 bases. J gave up 1 base and V 5 bases, and 25 bases lay outside the gene matches. CDR3 length: 22 amino acids. Germline V gene sequence: CDR1 LNHDA, CDR2 SQIVND (reference sequence). The CDR3 nucleotides are TGTGCCAGTAGTTACCGGGCCGGACAGGGAACATCCACACACAAGGCCAAAAACATTCAGTACTTC. Translating it yields CASSYRAGQGTSTHKAKNIQYF.

The chain couples TRBV30 to TRBJ2-1; 10 bases map to TRBD2. V trimming: 5 bases; J trimming: 3 bases; junction bases outside the gene matches: 7. Germline loops: CDR1 GTSNPN, CDR2 SVGIG (reference sequence). CDR3 size: 15 residues. CDR3 amino acids: CAWGTTSGLYNEQFF. CDR3 in DNA: TGTGCCTGGGGAACGACTAGCGGGCTCTACAATGAGCAGTTCTTC.

This chain links TRBV5-1 with TRBJ2-7; D perhaps matches TRBD1 (6 bases). V lost 0 bases, J lost 5 bases, and 15 bases lay in between. Germline V gives CDR1 SGHRS, CDR2 YFSETQ. CDR3 length: 15 residues. DNA for the CDR3: TGCGCCAGCAGCTTGGAGGGGACATCCTATCACGAGCAGTACTTC. Protein product: CASSLEGTSYHEQYF.

V is TRBV5-4 and J is TRBJ1-3; no reliable D call. Trimming took off 0 bases at V and 4 bases at J, with 8 bases between the two ends. This CDR3 has 14 residues. Germline lookup yields CDR1 SGHNT and CDR2 YYREEE (reference sequence). CDR3 region: CASSLAAAGNTIYF. The CDR3 DNA is TGTGCCAGCAGCTTGGCGGCGGCGGGAAACACCATATATTTT.

This clone was counted only a few times. The V gene is TRBV7-9, the J gene TRBJ1-2, with D tentatively TRBD1 (5 bases). Per the germline V gene, CDR1 is SEHNR and CDR2 is FQNEAQ (reference sequence). The CDR3 runs to 12 residues. V shed 4 bases and J shed 4 bases, with 7 bases lying between them. The DNA for the CDR3 is TGTGCCAGCAGCTCTGACAGCTATGGCTACACCTTC. Translation: CASSSDSYGYTF.

CDR3 protein: CASSTSEDTQYF. CDR3 nucleotides: TGTGCCAGTAGTACCTCAGAAGATACGCAGTATTTT. The rearrangement uses TRBV19 and TRBJ2-3, with D uncertain. Germline assignment: CDR1 LNHDA and CDR2 SQIVND (reference sequence). Trimming took off 4 bases at V and 5 bases at J, with 7 bases between the two ends. This CDR3 has 12 residues.